The entry below describes one T cell receptor beta chain. No antigen is known for it. Each CDR3 protein gets one entry after TCRdb re-called the 5' RACE reads with MiXCR. The sample has 150,000 to 200,000 distinct CDR3 sequences; approximately 11% are singletons. This sample was included in a study of T cells after yellow fever vaccination. For the study at large: Some fractions had low cell numbers, and these were prepared with SMART-Seq v4 Ultra Low Input.

The CDR3 is made up of 15 amino acids. Germline trimming cut 3 bases from V and 7 bases from J; bases unmatched to any gene: 9. CDR1 SGDLS and CDR2 YYNGEE come from the germline V gene. Study-wide results and limits: Post-booster repertoires again held most primary-vaccination clones (about 95% CD4, about 88% CD8).

This sequence joins TRBV9 and TRBJ2-1; 8 bases align to TRBD1. Sequenced here: CD8+ T cells sorted from PBMCs, sampled 15 days after the yellow fever booster vaccination. The sequence was collected from a man aged 18 to 35 who received the YFV17D yellow fever vaccine. This CDR3 reads CASSAGTGRGNEQFF. For the CDR3, the DNA is TGTGCCAGCAGCGCAGGGACAGGACGGGGGAATGAGCAGTTCTTC.